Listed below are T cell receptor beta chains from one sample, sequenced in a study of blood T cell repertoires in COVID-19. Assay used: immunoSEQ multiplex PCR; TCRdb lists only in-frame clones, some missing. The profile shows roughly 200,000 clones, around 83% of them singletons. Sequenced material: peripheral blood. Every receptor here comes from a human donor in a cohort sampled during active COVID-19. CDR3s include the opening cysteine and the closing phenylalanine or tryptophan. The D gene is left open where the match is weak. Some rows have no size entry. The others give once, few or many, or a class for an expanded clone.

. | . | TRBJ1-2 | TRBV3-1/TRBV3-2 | TGTGCCAGCAGCTCCGCTCGTGGGGGGGGGAACTATGGCTACACCTTC | CASSSARGGGNYGYTF
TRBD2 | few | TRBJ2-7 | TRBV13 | TGTGCCAGCAGCCCAGGGACTAGTCAGGCCGAGCAGTACTTC | CASSPGTSQAEQYF
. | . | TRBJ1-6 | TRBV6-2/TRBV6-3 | TGTGCCAGCAGCTTCGGACAGACTTATAATTCACCCCTCCACTTT | CASSFGQTYNSPLHF
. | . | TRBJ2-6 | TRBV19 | TGTGCCAGTAGTACCTTCTCTGGGGCCAACGTCCTGACTTTC | CASSTFSGANVLTF
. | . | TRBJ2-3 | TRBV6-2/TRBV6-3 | TGTGCCAGCAGACCTAATTCCCCAGGGTGGGGCACAGATACGCAGTATTTT | CASRPNSPGWGTDTQYF
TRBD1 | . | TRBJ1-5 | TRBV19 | TGTGCCAGTTCCTCGGACAGGGGAAGTCAGCCCCAGCATTTT | CASSSDRGSQPQHF
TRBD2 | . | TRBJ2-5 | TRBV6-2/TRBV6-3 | TGTGCCAGCAGTTCAGGGACTAGCGGCCAAGAGACCCAGTACTTC | CASSSGTSGQETQYF
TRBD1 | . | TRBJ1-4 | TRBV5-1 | TGCGCCAGCAGCTTTACAGGGGAAAATGAAAAACTGTTTTTT | CASSFTGENEKLFF
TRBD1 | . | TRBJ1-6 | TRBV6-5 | TGTGCCACCGGGGGGGGACAGCCTAATTCACCCCTCCACTTT | CATGGGQPNSPLHF
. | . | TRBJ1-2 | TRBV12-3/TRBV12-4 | TGTGCCAGCAGTCGAAACAGTTTCTATGGCTACACCTTC | CASSRNSFYGYTF
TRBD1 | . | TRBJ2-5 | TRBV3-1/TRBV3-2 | TGTGCCAGCAGCCAAGTGGACAGGGCAGAGACCCAGTACTTC | CASSQVDRAETQYF
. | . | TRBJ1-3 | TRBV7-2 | TGTGCCAGCAGCTTAGCACCCCGTGGCGGGGGCGCTGGAAACACCATATATTTT | CASSLAPRGGGAGNTIYF
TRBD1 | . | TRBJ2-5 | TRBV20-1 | TGCAGTGCTAGTGCCGACAGGGGGTTCGAAGAGACCCAGTACTTC | CSASADRGFEETQYF
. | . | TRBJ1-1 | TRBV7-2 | TGTGCCAGCAGCTTAGACAGGATGAACACTGAAGCTTTCTTT | CASSLDRMNTEAFF
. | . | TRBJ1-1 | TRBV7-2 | TGTGCCAGCAGCCTCTACGGGGAGAACACTGAAGCTTTCTTT | CASSLYGENTEAFF
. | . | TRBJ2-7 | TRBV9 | TGTGCCAGCAGCGTAGCAAGTACGGACGACAGAGCCGAGCAGTACTTC | CASSVASTDDRAEQYF
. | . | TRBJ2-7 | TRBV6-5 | TGTGCCAGCAGTTACGTGGGGGCAGGATACGAGCAGTACTTC | CASSYVGAGYEQYF
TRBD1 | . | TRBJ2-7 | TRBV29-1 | TGCAGCGCAGCAGGGACAGGGATTTCCTACGAGCAGTACTTC | CSAAGTGISYEQYF
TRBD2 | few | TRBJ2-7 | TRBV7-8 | TGTGCCAGCAGCCCGAGGACTAGCGGCCCATACGAGCAGTACTTC | CASSPRTSGPYEQYF
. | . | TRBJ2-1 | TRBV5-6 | TGTGCCAGCAGCGCCGCGCGGGGGCGCAGCTACAATGAGCAGTTCTTC | CASSAARGRSYNEQFF
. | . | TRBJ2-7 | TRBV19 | TGTGCCAGTAGTATAGCGTACAGCCGCCTCTCCTACGAGCAGTACTTC | CASSIAYSRLSYEQYF
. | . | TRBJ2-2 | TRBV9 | TGTGCCAGCAGCGTAGGAGGATTGGCCGGGGAGCTGTTTTTT | CASSVGGLAGELFF
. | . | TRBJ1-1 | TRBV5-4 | TGTGCCAGCAGCTTGGGGGCCGACAACACTGAAGCTTTCTTT | CASSLGADNTEAFF
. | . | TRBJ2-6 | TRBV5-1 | TGCGCCAGCAGCTTGTCGGACATTAACTCTGGGGCCAACGTCCTGACTTTC | CASSLSDINSGANVLTF
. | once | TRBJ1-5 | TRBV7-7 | TGTGCTAGCAGCCGGACCGGGACACCTCCACAATATAGCAATCAGCCCCAGCATTTT | CASSRTGTPPQYSNQPQHF
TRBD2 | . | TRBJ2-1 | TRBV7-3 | TGTGCCAGCAGCCTACTAGCGGGAAGTTACAATGAGCAGTTCTTC | CASSLLAGSYNEQFF
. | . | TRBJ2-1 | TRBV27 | TGTGCCAGCAGGCCTCTGGGGGAGGCGAATGAGCAGTTCTTC | CASRPLGEANEQFF
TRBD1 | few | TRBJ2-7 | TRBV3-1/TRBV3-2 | TGTGCCAGCAGCGGGACAGCGAGATCCTACGAGCAGTACTTC | CASSGTARSYEQYF
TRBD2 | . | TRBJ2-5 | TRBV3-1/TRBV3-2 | TGTGCCAGCAGCCAAGGGAGCGGGGACCAAGAGACCCAGTACTTC | CASSQGSGDQETQYF
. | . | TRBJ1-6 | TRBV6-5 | TGTGCCAGCAGAGATACAGGGCAAAATTCACCCCTCCACTTT | CASRDTGQNSPLHF
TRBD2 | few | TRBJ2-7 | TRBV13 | TGTGCCAGCAGCGGCTCCCCGGGAGGCGAGCAGTACTTC | CASSGSPGGEQYF